This is a list of T cell receptor beta chains from one sample in a study of T cell clonotyping in hematopoietic cell transplantation. The protocol was immunoSEQ multiplex PCR, while the TCRdb copy is restricted to in-frame clones and leaves out a portion. The sample has about 9,400 clones; 60% to 80% are singletons. The sequenced sample was PBMCs, obtained 180 days after allogeneic stem cell transplant. The receptors here all came from a male patient in his thirties or forties who had an allogeneic stem cell transplant from a related donor, so the T cells may come from the graft donor. Some clones in this sample may be carry-over from other donors' samples. Each CDR3 is given with its conserved first and last residue. A D gene is named only where the DNA matches it firmly. Clone size is stated in some rows and not others, as once, few, many or a class when expanded.

v_call: TRBV5-1
d_call: .
j_call: TRBJ1-3
clone_size: .
cdr3_aa: CASNRGDDGGGNTIYF
cdr3_nt: TGCGCCAGCAATCGCGGAGACGACGGCGGAGGAAACACCATATATTTT

v_call: TRBV5-1
d_call: TRBD2
j_call: TRBJ2-1
clone_size: .
cdr3_aa: CASSLRYGGNYNEQFF
cdr3_nt: TGCGCCAGCAGCTTACGGTACGGGGGGAACTACAATGAGCAGTTCTTC

v_call: TRBV5-1
d_call: TRBD1
j_call: TRBJ1-2
clone_size: few
cdr3_aa: CASSRQRTGDYGYTF
cdr3_nt: TGCGCCAGCAGCAGGCAAAGGACAGGGGACTATGGCTACACCTTC

v_call: TRBV19
d_call: .
j_call: TRBJ2-2
clone_size: few
cdr3_aa: CASSPGPAGELFF
cdr3_nt: TGTGCCAGTAGTCCAGGACCCGCCGGGGAGCTGTTTTTT

v_call: TRBV5-6
d_call: .
j_call: TRBJ2-2
clone_size: few
cdr3_aa: CASSVPGIANTGELFF
cdr3_nt: TGTGCCAGCAGCGTACCAGGGATCGCGAACACCGGGGAGCTGTTTTTT

v_call: TRBV6-1
d_call: TRBD1
j_call: TRBJ2-5
clone_size: .
cdr3_aa: CASYRGPGETQYF
cdr3_nt: TGTGCCAGCTACAGGGGTCCTGGAGAGACCCAGTACTTC

v_call: TRBV4-1
d_call: .
j_call: TRBJ2-7
clone_size: .
cdr3_aa: CASSHTLIGGQQYF
cdr3_nt: TGCGCCAGCAGCCACACGCTTATCGGGGGCCAGCAGTACTTC

v_call: TRBV4-1
d_call: .
j_call: TRBJ1-2
clone_size: .
cdr3_aa: CASSPSQGTSLGYTF
cdr3_nt: TGCGCCAGCAGCCCTTCGCAGGGGACCTCACTGGGCTACACCTTC

v_call: TRBV30
d_call: TRBD2
j_call: TRBJ2-1
clone_size: .
cdr3_aa: CAWTGLTQRGPYNEQFF
cdr3_nt: TGTGCCTGGACGGGCTTAACCCAGCGGGGGCCCTACAATGAGCAGTTCTTC

v_call: TRBV5-1
d_call: .
j_call: TRBJ2-7
clone_size: few
cdr3_aa: CASSLDLPITGTALYEQYF
cdr3_nt: TGCGCCAGCAGCTTGGACCTACCAATTACAGGGACTGCGCTCTACGAGCAGTACTTC

v_call: TRBV11-2
d_call: .
j_call: TRBJ2-4
clone_size: .
cdr3_aa: CASSLVRFSQYF
cdr3_nt: TGTGCCAGCAGCTTAGTCAGATTTTCCCAGTACTTC

v_call: TRBV2
d_call: TRBD1
j_call: TRBJ2-2
clone_size: once
cdr3_aa: CATSTGGTGELFF
cdr3_nt: TGTGCCACCTCGACAGGGGGAACCGGGGAGCTGTTTTTT

v_call: TRBV7-2
d_call: .
j_call: TRBJ1-2
clone_size: once
cdr3_aa: CASSLSTRLRVYGYTF
cdr3_nt: TGTGCCAGCAGCTTAAGCACCCGTCTAAGGGTCTATGGCTACACCTTC

v_call: TRBV6-5
d_call: .
j_call: TRBJ1-3
clone_size: .
cdr3_aa: CASNGGDSGGNTIYF
cdr3_nt: TGTGCCAGCAATGGGGGGGACTCTGGTGGAAACACCATATATTTT

v_call: TRBV28
d_call: TRBD1
j_call: TRBJ1-2
clone_size: .
cdr3_aa: CASSRAALNQGALGNTF
cdr3_nt: TGTGCCAGCAGTCGCGCTGCACTCAATCAGGGGGCGCTTGGAAACACCTTC

v_call: TRBV29-1
d_call: TRBD1
j_call: TRBJ2-7
clone_size: .
cdr3_aa: CSVVPGQYHEQYF
cdr3_nt: TGCAGCGTTGTTCCGGGACAGTATCACGAGCAGTACTTC

v_call: TRBV6-1
d_call: .
j_call: TRBJ1-4
clone_size: .
cdr3_aa: CASSEGFTNEKLFF
cdr3_nt: TGTGCCAGCAGTGAAGGTTTTACTAATGAAAAACTGTTTTTT

v_call: TRBV27
d_call: .
j_call: TRBJ1-1
clone_size: .
cdr3_aa: CASSLRQGNTEAFF
cdr3_nt: TGTGCCAGCAGTTTACGGCAGGGTAACACTGAAGCTTTCTTT

v_call: TRBV9
d_call: .
j_call: TRBJ1-2
clone_size: .
cdr3_aa: CASSVDEDGYTF
cdr3_nt: TGTGCCAGCAGCGTAGATGAAGATGGCTACACCTTC

v_call: TRBV5-1
d_call: .
j_call: TRBJ2-1
clone_size: .
cdr3_aa: CASSLGPRSSYNEQFF
cdr3_nt: TGCGCCAGCAGCTTGGGACCAAGGAGCTCCTACAATGAGCAGTTCTTC

v_call: TRBV6-5
d_call: TRBD1
j_call: TRBJ1-3
clone_size: .
cdr3_aa: CASSLTGSSGNTIYF
cdr3_nt: TGTGCCAGCAGTTTGACAGGGAGCTCTGGAAACACCATATATTTT

v_call: TRBV7-9
d_call: .
j_call: TRBJ1-5
clone_size: .
cdr3_aa: CASSLGGYSNQPQHF
cdr3_nt: TGTGCCAGCAGCTTAGGGGGCTATAGCAATCAGCCCCAGCATTTT

v_call: TRBV4-2
d_call: TRBD1
j_call: TRBJ2-7
clone_size: .
cdr3_aa: CASSRGQGEVYEQYF
cdr3_nt: TGTGCCAGCAGCCGGGGACAGGGAGAAGTGTACGAGCAGTACTTC

v_call: TRBV13
d_call: .
j_call: TRBJ1-3
clone_size: .
cdr3_aa: CASSLGRRSNTIYF
cdr3_nt: TGTGCCAGCAGCTTAGGCAGGAGGTCGAACACCATATATTTT

v_call: TRBV6-6
d_call: .
j_call: TRBJ2-3
clone_size: once
cdr3_aa: CASSYSRVAGTDTQYF
cdr3_nt: TGTGCCAGCAGTTACTCGCGGGTGGCGGGCACAGATACGCAGTATTTT

v_call: TRBV28
d_call: .
j_call: TRBJ2-7
clone_size: .
cdr3_aa: CASSLVSGGSYEQYF
cdr3_nt: TGTGCCAGCAGTTTAGTGTCCGGGGGATCCTACGAGCAGTACTTC